This T cell receptor beta chain was retrieved from a study of T cell responses to AZD1222 COVID-19 vaccine. Study-level points and caveats: Vaccine-associated CD4 TCRs spanned spike, dominant at 160-218 and 743-854. Possibly, clonal diversity was underestimated; donors were largely white British and included more females.

On this clone itself: The antigen is not known.

Profiled with immunoSEQ multiplex PCR; TCRdb holds only in-frame clones, not every one. The profile shows 100,000 to 150,000 clones, around 89% of them singletons. The sequenced sample was peripheral blood, obtained on day 0 of AZD1222 vaccination. This TCR was sampled from an adult in good health.

In DNA form, the CDR3 reads TGCGCCAGCAGCTACTATCCGGGACTAGTCATCCACGAGCAGTACTTC. It translates to CASSYYPGLVIHEQYF. The chain links TRBV5-1 to TRBJ2-7, with TRBD2 matching over 8 bases. The CDR3 totals 16 residues. V lost 3 bases, J lost 5 bases, and 13 bases stayed unmatched. Germline-derived CDR1 and CDR2 are SGHRS and YFSETQ. Combining the CDR3 with reference TRBV5-1 and TRBJ2-7 gives the whole variable domain KAGVTQTPRYLIKTRGQQVTLSCSPISGHRSVSWYQQTPGQGLQFLFEYFSETQRNKGNFPGRFSGRQFSNSRSEMNVSTLELGDSALYLCASSYYPGLVIHEQYFGPGTRLTVT.